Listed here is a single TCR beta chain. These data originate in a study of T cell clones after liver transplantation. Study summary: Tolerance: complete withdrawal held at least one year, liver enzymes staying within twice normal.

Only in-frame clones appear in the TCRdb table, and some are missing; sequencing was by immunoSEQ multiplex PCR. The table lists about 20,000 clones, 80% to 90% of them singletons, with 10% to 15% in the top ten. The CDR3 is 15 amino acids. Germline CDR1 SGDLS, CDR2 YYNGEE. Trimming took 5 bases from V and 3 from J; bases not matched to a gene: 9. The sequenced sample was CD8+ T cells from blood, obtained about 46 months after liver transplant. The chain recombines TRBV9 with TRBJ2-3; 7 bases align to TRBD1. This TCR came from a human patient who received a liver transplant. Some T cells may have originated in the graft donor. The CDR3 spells CASSSRQGPTDTQYF. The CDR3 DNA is TGTGCCAGCAGTTCCCGACAGGGCCCTACAGATACGCAGTATTTT.